Detailed here is one TCR beta chain. What it binds is unknown. V lost 3 bases, J lost 11 bases, and 13 bases stayed unmatched. The germline V gene has CDR1 KGHSH and CDR2 LQKENI. This CDR3 contains 16 residues. These data belong to a study of naive CD8 T cells in extremely preterm neonates. Study information: The methods list adults as 20-50 years; the abstract says 25-50.

The data were produced by immunoSEQ multiplex PCR, yet TCRdb's version contains in-frame clones alone and is incomplete. This table holds 5,500 to 6,000 clones, roughly 96% found once. Whole-study findings and limits: Shared CDR3 nucleotide sequences: preterm around 2.6%, term roughly 0.4%, children more than 0.025%, adults 0.0095% to 0.01%.

Healthy children aged roughly 15-56 months having elective surgery, and healthy nonsmoking adults, gave blood. The source is a human donor in good health. The sample consisted of naive CD8+ T cells from blood. V usage is TRBV18 and J usage is TRBJ1-1; TRBD1 matches 12 bases. CDR3 DNA sequence: TGTGCCAGCTCACCCGGGACAGGGGGCATGCCCCGTGAGGCTTTCTTT. Protein product: CASSPGTGGMPREAFF.